This T cell receptor beta chain was captured in a study of radiotherapy plus CTLA-4 blockade in lung cancer. The V gene lost 7 bases and the J gene lost 6 bases, with 12 bases spanning the gap. This CDR3 region has 13 residues. The germline gives CDR1 SNHLY, CDR2 FYNNEI. Regarding this clone: The antigen remains undetermined.

TCRdb's copy holds only in-frame clones and misses some; the assay was immunoSEQ multiplex PCR. The sample carries 35,000 to 55,000 clones, 77% recorded once. Study-wide findings and caveats: Peripheral blood showed expansion of tumor-derived TCR clones after radiotherapy and ipilimumab. Among reported predictors of response, early blood T cell clone dynamics with interferon-beta performed best.

The specimen comprised peripheral blood, sampled from a patient treated with radiotherapy plus ipilimumab. This receptor was identified in a human donor with non-small cell lung cancer whose response to radiotherapy plus ipilimumab could not be evaluated. The genes are TRBV2 and TRBJ1-4; weak D call: TRBD1 (6 bases). The CDR3 nucleotides read TGTGCCAGCAACAGGGCTGGGTATGAAAAACTGTTTTTT. Translated, it gives CASNRAGYEKLFF.